The clone carrying this TCR beta chain was counted many times. Its matching antigen is unknown. The data derive from a study of breast tumors, draining lymph nodes, adjacent tissues. Study findings and constraints: Tumor repertoires ranked between lymph nodes and nontumor tissue in diversity, with V and J gene preferences. The lymph node origin of tumor T cells was framed as consistent with a hypothesis, not demonstrated. The data were judged consistent with most tumor T cells coming from lymph node and expanding in tumor. Tumor and nontumor repertoires were significantly more similar in luminal-like than in basal-like breast cancer.

TCRdb reprocessed the multiplex PCR reads with MiXCR, giving one entry per CDR3 protein. The sample records around 170,000 distinct CDR3 sequences, 25% to 40% being singletons. Axillary draining lymph nodes of breast cancer patients supplied the node samples. In germline, CDR1 is SGHRS, CDR2 YFSETQ. This CDR3 is built from 16 residues. Trimming cost V 0 bases and J 0 bases, with 11 bases left between them. Sequencing was performed on axillary lymph node tissue. The receptor was derived from a female donor with breast cancer. Some clones in this sample may be carry-over from other donors' samples. The chain employs TRBV5-1 and TRBJ2-3; D gene unclear. Written as DNA, the CDR3 is TGCGCCAGCAGCTTGGTATCAACCCAAAGCACAGATACGCAGTATTTT. Its protein is CASSLVSTQSTDTQYF.